This is a list of T cell receptor beta chains from one sample in a study of blood T cell repertoires in COVID-19. Only in-frame clones appear in the TCRdb table, and some are missing; sequencing was by immunoSEQ multiplex PCR. The table has over 200,000 clones, approximately 89% seen once. The sequenced sample consisted of peripheral blood. The receptors derive from a woman aged 40 to 55 with acute or convalescent COVID-19. CDR3s include the opening cysteine and the closing phenylalanine or tryptophan.

TRBV29-1,CSGVVGTGIQAFF
TRBV6-1,CASSEGQGVIYGYTF
TRBV5-5,CASSLAFGYTF
TRBV6-5,CASREEPYYGYTF
TRBV25-1,CASSEQGSANTEAFF
TRBV11-2,CASSLIDTGELFF
TRBV5-1,CASSEDQGGYTF
TRBV9,CASSVAPPDTMSNQPQHF
TRBV7-2,CASSIGTGGTEAFF
TRBV25-1,CASTSPEAFF
TRBV19,CASSIRRGSKNIQYF
TRBV5-5,CASRAGLGYGYTF
TRBV7-8,CASSPRGNYGYTF
TRBV6-5,CASSTATAGNTEAFF
TRBV19,CASRGQRGHGYTF
TRBV10-3,CAISESAGGARPGELFF
TRBV19,CASLSTGAKHGYTF
TRBV5-1,CASSLGQGETQYF
TRBV10-2,CASGDRNTEAFF
TRBV5-1,CASSWTSGSTDTQYF
TRBV5-1,CASSSSLRSANTEAFF
TRBV6-1,CASSEDGARADTQYF
TRBV24-1,CATRQGMNTGELFF
TRBV6-4,CASSTTGQGSGYTF
TRBV3-1/TRBV3-2,CASSQDRPQLGYGYTF
TRBV29-1,CSVRDRVFGYTF
TRBV6-5,CASDRGLGTEAFF
TRBV5-4,CASSSRTGDVGTEAFF
TRBV18,CASSKQGSTNEKLFF
TRBV5-1,CASSSGGTAVTEAFF
TRBV5-1,CASSLAYVDLNTEAFF
TRBV6-5,CASSPLGNTIYF
TRBV3-1/TRBV3-2,CASSQAQLTNTEAFF
TRBV5-1,CASSSGQYQETQYF
TRBV4-1,CASSQDQNQVHSGNTIYF
TRBV27,CASSSGSGRKANYGYTF
TRBV7-2,CASSPFMGGPNTQYF
TRBV5-4,CASSFDRAINQPQHF
TRBV5-5,CASSLARDPTYGYTF
TRBV5-4,CASSERLAGAYTDTQYF
TRBV11-2,CASSLGRAGGETQYF
TRBV7-7,CASSLLMTGGFNEQFF
TRBV4-1,CASSQGQKETQYF
TRBV3-1/TRBV3-2,CASSPRQGARSGANVLTF
TRBV9,CASSSPTGFPENQPQHF
TRBV7-9,CASSPGTQEQFF
TRBV5-1,CASSLVAGQGSAGNTIYF
TRBV6-6,CASSRGQEPPLPTF
TRBV24-1,CATGKRSGGMDTQYF